The 29 T cell receptor beta chains below were found in one sample sequenced in a study of CD8 T cells in ankylosing spondylitis. In TCRdb, the 5' RACE reads were re-called with MiXCR into one record per CDR3 protein. This sample has about 160,000 distinct CDR3 sequences, with about 17% found just once. Sequenced material: blood, either unsorted or a sorted T cell fraction (not recorded which). These receptors were collected from a male donor with ankylosing spondylitis or in good health (not recorded which).

The chain has TRBV29-1 and TRBJ2-6, with 7 bases aligning to TRBD1. V dropped 3 bases and J dropped 1; count of bases not matched to a gene: 6. This CDR3 is 16 amino acids long. Germline V gene data show CDR1 as SQVTM and CDR2 as ANQGSEA. CDR3 protein: CSVDLTGQSGANVLTF. CDR3 in DNA: TGCAGCGTTGACCTAACGGGACAGTCTGGGGCCAACGTCCTGACTTTC.

This clonotype was observed many times. The gene calls are TRBV29-1 and TRBJ1-2; tentative D call: TRBD1 (6 bases). Germline V CDR1 and CDR2: SQVTM, ANQGSEA. This CDR3 is 13 amino acids long. Trimming pared 4 bases from V and 3 bases from J, leaving 12 bases between. CDR3 amino acids: CSVVQGSDYGYTF. CDR3 sequence (DNA): TGCAGCGTTGTGCAGGGGAGCGACTATGGCTACACCTTC.

The sample holds a few counts of this clonotype. V usage is TRBV30 and J usage is TRBJ2-2, with TRBD1 as a possible D gene (6 bases). The CDR3 loop spans 15 amino acids. From germline, CDR1 is GTSNPN and CDR2 SVGIG (reference sequence). V was shortened by 1 base and J by 4 bases, with 13 bases between the two germline ends. The CDR3 loop reads CAWSGGAGVTGELFF. CDR3 coding DNA: TGTGCCTGGAGTGGAGGTGCAGGGGTCACCGGGGAGCTGTTTTTT.

This clonotype was detected ten times or more. The chain links TRBV3-1 to TRBJ2-7; no definite D call. CDR3 length: 14 residues. Germline CDR1 is LGHDT and CDR2 is YNNKEL (reference sequence). V lost 4 bases and J lost 0, with 10 bases in between. In DNA form, the CDR3 reads TGTGCCAGCAGCCTCAGCAGACTCTCCTACGAGCAGTACTTC. Translation: CASSLSRLSYEQYF.

This clonotype was recorded at least ten times. The chain is built from TRBV6-5 and TRBJ2-6; D not resolved. V was pared by 4 bases and J by 0 bases, with 7 bases between. CDR1 is MNHEY and CDR2 is SVGAGI in the germline V gene. This CDR3 has 15 residues. DNA of the CDR3: TGTGCCAGCAGTTTGGGTAACTCTGGGGCCAACGTCCTGACTTTC. Amino acid sequence: CASSLGNSGANVLTF.

This clonotype has ten or more counts. This chain uses TRBV4-1 with TRBJ2-1, with D hard to call. V dropped 4 bases and J dropped 8 bases, with 21 bases sitting between them. The length of the CDR3 is 16 residues. Germline V gene sequence: CDR1 MGHRA, CDR2 YSYEKL. As DNA, the CDR3 is TGCGCCAGCAGCCGCGTGGATCTCGGCTTTTCGTATGAGCAGTTCTTC. Translated: CASSRVDLGFSYEQFF.

This clonotype was detected only a few times. V usage is TRBV29-1 and J usage is TRBJ1-1; a possible D gene is TRBD1 (5 bases). From germline, CDR1 is SQVTM and CDR2 ANQGSEA. This CDR3 has 11 residues. V lost 6 bases and J 7 bases, leaving 12 bases between the germline ends. CDR3 nucleotides: TGCAGCGTACGTGGGGACGGTGAAGCTTTCTTT. This codes for CSVRGDGEAFF.

This clonotype was counted ten times or more. The chain joins TRBV25-1 to TRBJ1-2; no clear D. Per the germline V gene, CDR1 is MGHDK and CDR2 is SYGVNS. V was trimmed by 3 bases and J by 5 bases, leaving 7 bases between them. CDR3 length equals 12 residues. The CDR3 nucleotides read TGTGCCAGCAGTGACGCCCTATATGGCTACACCTTC. Residues: CASSDALYGYTF.

This clonotype was observed many times. The chain couples TRBV5-1 to TRBJ1-2, with D perhaps matching TRBD1 (5 bases). Per germline, CDR1 SGHRS and CDR2 YFSETQ. Deletions cut 4 bases from V and 8 bases from J, with 15 bases between. The CDR3 contains 13 residues. In DNA, the CDR3 is TGCGCCAGCAGCCTGCAGCCCAGGGAGGGCTACACCTTC. Translated, it gives CASSLQPREGYTF. Based on the CDR3 plus reference TRBV5-1 and TRBJ1-2, the full variable domain is KAGVTQTPRYLIKTRGQQVTLSCSPISGHRSVSWYQQTPGQGLQFLFEYFSETQRNKGNFPGRFSGRQFSNSRSEMNVSTLELGDSALYLCASSLQPREGYTFGSGTRLTVV.

This clonotype appeared many times. CDR3 sequence (DNA): TGCGCCAGCAGCTTGGACAGGGGACAAACTGAAGCTTTCTTT. Translating gives CASSLDRGQTEAFF. The rearrangement links TRBV5-1 to TRBJ1-1; 7 nucleotides agree with TRBD1. V was clipped by 0 bases and J by 5 bases; unmatched bases: 4. The CDR3 is 14 amino acids. Germline values: CDR1 SGHRS, CDR2 YFSETQ.

In its sample, this clonotype was seen many times. This chain joins TRBV29-1 and TRBJ2-3, with 8 bases identical to TRBD2. Germline CDR1 SQVTM, CDR2 ANQGSEA. V was pared by 5 bases and J by 2 bases, with 3 bases of the junction left unmatched. The CDR3 spans 13 residues. This CDR3 reads CSVSGRLTDTQYF. For the CDR3, the DNA is TGCAGCGTTAGCGGGAGACTCACAGATACGCAGTATTTT.

This clonotype was detected a few times. The chain employs TRBV5-1 and TRBJ2-2, with 8 bases aligning to TRBD1. J lost 2 bases, V lost 1 base, and 4 bases had no gene match. From germline, CDR1 is SGHRS and CDR2 YFSETQ. This CDR3 is 16 amino acids long. The CDR3 loop reads CASSLLSGGNTGELFF. The CDR3 coding sequence is TGCGCCAGCAGCTTGTTGTCAGGGGGCAACACCGGGGAGCTGTTTTTT.

This clonotype was picked up a small number of times. The chain links TRBV24-1 to TRBJ2-1; D is possibly TRBD2 (6 bases). The germline V gene encodes CDR1 KGHDR and CDR2 SFDVKD. The CDR3 has 15 residues. Trimming shortened V by 4 bases and J by 4 bases, and 13 bases separated the two germline ends. CDR3: CATSDSDYFYNEQFF. In DNA, the CDR3 is TGTGCCACCAGTGACTCGGACTATTTTTACAATGAGCAGTTCTTC.

This clonotype was recorded many times. V gene TRBV7-3 combines with J gene TRBJ2-2; tentatively, D is TRBD1 (5 bases). Trimming took off 0 bases at V and 4 bases at J, with 9 bases between the two ends. The CDR3 loop spans 15 amino acids. Germline V gene sequence: CDR1 SGHTA, CDR2 FQGTGA. CDR3 nucleotides: TGTGCCAGCAGCTTAACCGGTACAGGCACCGGGGAGCTGTTTTTT. Amino acid sequence: CASSLTGTGTGELFF.

The rearrangement joins TRBV7-2 to TRBJ1-6, with TRBD1 matching over 7 bases. After removal of 4 bases from V and 7 bases from J, the junction contained 4 bases not matched to a gene. The CDR3 length is 14 residues. Germline V gives CDR1 SGHTA, CDR2 FQGNSA. In DNA, the CDR3 is TGTGCCAGCAGCTCCGACAGGGCCAATTCACCCCTCCACTTT. This sequence encodes CASSSDRANSPLHF.

The sample holds many counts of this clonotype. The chain recombines TRBV29-1 with TRBJ1-2, with 7 bases aligning to TRBD1. The CDR3 totals 12 residues. The germline V gene encodes CDR1 SQVTM and CDR2 ANQGSEA. J was trimmed by 5 bases and V by 7 bases; bases with no gene match: 7. The CDR3 loop reads CSGGAGGYGYTF. For the CDR3, the DNA is TGCAGCGGGGGGGCAGGGGGATATGGCTACACCTTC.

This rearrangement joins TRBV5-1 to TRBJ1-3, with D maybe TRBD1 (6 bases). V lost 0 bases and J 2 bases, leaving 9 bases between the germline ends. This CDR3 contains 15 residues. Looked up from germline, CDR1 is SGHRS and CDR2 is YFSETQ. CDR3 DNA: TGCGCCAGCAGCTTGGGTCGGACAGCTGGAAACACCATATATTTT. Protein sequence: CASSLGRTAGNTIYF.

This clonotype was seen many times. The chain is built from TRBV4-1 and TRBJ1-1, with a tentative D call TRBD1 (5 bases). Germline lookup yields CDR1 MGHRA and CDR2 YSYEKL. This CDR3 comprises 14 residues. Trimming took 4 bases from V and 0 from J, leaving 9 bases between them. CDR3 coding DNA: TGCGCCAGCAGCCTCGGGACGGTGAACACTGAAGCTTTCTTT. It specifies CASSLGTVNTEAFF.

This clonotype was observed a few times. The chain has TRBV29-1 and TRBJ1-6; 10 bases map to TRBD1. CDR1 and CDR2 (germline): SQVTM, ANQGSEA. The CDR3 length is 13 residues. The junction had 4 bases not matched to a gene; V was cut back by 7 bases and J by 7 bases. The CDR3 loop is CSARDRGNSPLHF. The CDR3 DNA reads TGCAGCGCCCGGGACAGGGGAAATTCACCCCTCCACTTT.

This clonotype was seen only a few times. This CDR3 reads CSARAGGLFTYEQYF. As DNA, the CDR3 is TGCAGTGCTAGAGCGGGAGGACTCTTTACCTACGAGCAGTACTTC. This chain connects TRBV20-1 to TRBJ2-7, with 7 bases matching TRBD2. Germline trimming cut 1 base from V and 2 bases from J; bases unmatched to any gene: 8. From germline, CDR1 is DFQATT and CDR2 SNEGSKA (reference sequence). The CDR3 runs 15 residues.

This clonotype was seen a handful of times. The chain employs TRBV4-2 and TRBJ2-1, with TRBD2 as a possible D gene (5 bases). The germline V gene has CDR1 LGHNA and CDR2 YNFKEQ. The CDR3 is 13 amino acids. The V and J ends lost 0 bases and 8 bases respectively, with 8 bases between them. The CDR3 region is CASSQESGDEQFF. The CDR3, as DNA: TGTGCCAGCAGCCAAGAATCCGGGGATGAGCAGTTCTTC.

The V gene is TRBV7-9, the J gene TRBJ1-5, with 10 bases fitting TRBD1. After removal of 5 bases from V and 3 bases from J, the junction contained 4 bases not matched to a gene. CDR1 and CDR2 (germline): SEHNR, FQNEAQ (reference sequence). This CDR3 is 15 amino acids long. CDR3 protein: CASSDDRGLNQPQHF. The CDR3 DNA sequence: TGTGCCAGCAGCGATGACAGGGGGCTCAATCAGCCCCAGCATTTT.

The CDR3 sequence is CSARKLATNNEQFF. The CDR3 nucleotides read TGCAGTGCTAGAAAACTAGCGACAAACAATGAGCAGTTCTTC. The chain joins TRBV20-1 to TRBJ2-1; TRBD2 aligns across 7 bases. Looked up from germline, CDR1 is DFQATT and CDR2 is SNEGSKA (reference sequence). J was trimmed by 5 bases and V by 2 bases; bases with no gene match: 6. The CDR3 runs 14 residues.

V usage is TRBV25-1 and J usage is TRBJ2-2; 7 bases line up with TRBD2. Per the germline V gene, CDR1 is MGHDK and CDR2 is SYGVNS. CDR3 size: 17 residues. V shed 1 base and J 4 bases; nucleotides not matched to a gene: 9. CDR3 in DNA: TGTGCCAGCAGTGAATCTATGGCGGGAGTAAGCACCGGGGAGCTGTTTTTT. Translation: CASSESMAGVSTGELFF.

This clonotype was observed a few times. The rearrangement links TRBV18 to TRBJ1-1; D is ambiguous. The CDR3 is made up of 14 amino acids. Trimming stripped 3 bases from V and 3 bases from J, with 11 bases between. Germline V gene data show CDR1 as KGHSH and CDR2 as LQKENI. CDR3 sequence: CASSPSVADTEAFF. The CDR3 DNA reads as TGTGCCAGCTCACCGTCGGTCGCGGACACTGAAGCTTTCTTT.

The gene calls are TRBV5-1 and TRBJ2-2; TRBD2 matches at 8 bases. Germline trimming cut 4 bases from V and 2 bases from J; bases unmatched to any gene: 13. There are 18 residues in the CDR3. Germline lookup yields CDR1 SGHRS and CDR2 YFSETQ. CDR3 DNA: TGCGCCAGCAGCACCGGAGGGGCGAGCGGGAGTAACACCGGGGAGCTGTTTTTT. Translated: CASSTGGASGSNTGELFF.

In its sample, this clonotype was seen many times. The CDR3 loop reads CASSLEASGANEQFF. CDR3 in DNA: TGCGCCAGCAGCTTGGAAGCTAGCGGGGCTAATGAGCAGTTCTTC. The chain combines TRBV5-1 with TRBJ2-1, with TRBD2 identical over 9 bases. Per the germline V gene, CDR1 is SGHRS and CDR2 is YFSETQ. Trimming took 0 bases from V and 7 from J; bases not matched to a gene: 5. The CDR3 loop spans 15 amino acids.

This clonotype has a handful of counts. Here the CDR3 DNA reads TGTGCCAGCAGCTTTGAGCAGAACTACGAGCAGTACTTC. Its translation: CASSFEQNYEQYF. The chain has TRBV7-2 and TRBJ2-7; D gene unclear. The CDR3 consists of 13 residues. V was shortened by 3 bases and J by 3 bases, with 9 bases between the two germline ends. Germline V CDR1 and CDR2: SGHTA, FQGNSA.

This clonotype was seen at least ten times. This rearrangement joins TRBV5-1 to TRBJ1-2; 7 bases are shared with TRBD1. After removal of 3 bases from V and 3 bases from J, the junction contained 8 bases not matched to a gene. The CDR3 consists of 15 residues. Germline V gene data show CDR1 as SGHRS and CDR2 as YFSETQ. CDR3 amino acids: CASSWGDRTYYGYTF. The CDR3 coding sequence is TGCGCCAGCAGCTGGGGGGACAGAACATACTATGGCTACACCTTC.